The 9 T cell receptor beta chains below were found in one sample sequenced in a study of OX40 agonist ivuxolimab in advanced cancers. Sequencing used immunoSEQ multiplex PCR; TCRdb keeps in-frame clones, though not all of them. The top ten clones hold approximately 0.8% of a sample with approximately 82,000 clones, around 90% of them seen once. The material sequenced was CD4+ or CD8+ T cells sorted from blood, taken in a trial of the OX40 agonist ivuxolimab. Source of these receptors: an adult with an advanced solid tumor such as melanoma, head and neck, liver or kidney cancer.

The sample holds one count of this clone. The V and J genes are TRBV7-8 and TRBJ2-7; 11 bases are shared with TRBD2. V lost 6 bases, J lost 6 bases, and 10 bases stayed unmatched. The CDR3 covers 15 residues. In germline, CDR1 is SGHVS, CDR2 FQNEAQ. CDR3 amino acids: CASRTPGLAASEQYF. CDR3 nucleotide sequence: TGTGCCAGCAGGACGCCGGGACTAGCGGCCAGCGAGCAGTACTTC.

This clone has a single count. V is TRBV29-1 and J is TRBJ2-3, with 10 bases identical to TRBD1. The V gene's germline CDR1 is SQVTM and CDR2 ANQGSEA. The CDR3 covers 12 residues. The DNA of the CDR3 is TGCAGTACCGGGACAGGGGCAGATACGCAGTATTTT. Its translation is CSTGTGADTQYF.

The genes are TRBV2 and TRBJ2-1; 9 nucleotides agree with TRBD1. Germline V gene lookup returns CDR1 SNHLY and CDR2 FYNNEI. With V trimmed by 11 bases and J by 3 bases, 8 bases remained unmatched. The CDR3 runs 14 residues. The CDR3 is CALPGQGFYNEQFF. The CDR3 DNA follows: TGTGCCCTACCGGGACAGGGTTTCTACAATGAGCAGTTCTTC.

The J gene is TRBJ2-4, the V gene TRBV5-1; D is possibly TRBD1 or TRBD2 (5 bases each). There are 15 residues in the CDR3. V lost 4 bases and J 2 bases, leaving 13 bases between the germline ends. Germline values: CDR1 SGHRS, CDR2 YFSETQ. The CDR3 region is CASSGDGFTKNIQYF. The DNA for the CDR3 is TGCGCCAGCAGCGGGGACGGTTTTACCAAAAACATTCAGTACTTC.

This clone was observed once. This chain links TRBV9 with TRBJ1-3; D is unresolved. The germline CDR1 and CDR2 sequences are SGDLS and YYNGEE. Trimming left V 0 bases short and J 0 bases short, with 16 bases between. CDR3 length: 18 residues. DNA of the CDR3: TGTGCCAGCAGCGTAGTGGATCGGGGTGAATCCTCTGGAAACACCATATATTTT. Encoded protein: CASSVVDRGESSGNTIYF.

This rearrangement joins TRBV7-3 to TRBJ2-1; 7 bases map to TRBD1. The CDR3 extends over 17 amino acids. Germline CDR1 is SGHTA and CDR2 is FQGTGA. The V and J ends lost 5 bases and 6 bases, in that order; junction bases with no gene match: 16. The CDR3 here is CASSPTRDSSMGNEQFF. In nucleotides, the CDR3 is TGTGCCAGCAGCCCAACCAGGGACAGCTCTATGGGCAATGAGCAGTTCTTC.

The chain uses TRBV7-2 and TRBJ2-7; D perhaps matches TRBD2 (5 bases). The CDR3 length is 14 residues. Per the germline V gene, CDR1 is SGHTA and CDR2 is FQGNSA. V lost 5 bases to trimming and J lost 0 bases, with 11 bases between them. CDR3 bases: TGTGCCAGCAGCAGAGGACTTAGCTCCTACGAGCAGTACTTC. Translation: CASSRGLSSYEQYF.

This clone was observed a single time. The rearrangement uses TRBV29-1 and TRBJ2-5, with D tentatively TRBD1 or TRBD2 (5 bases each). CDR3 length: 15 residues. Trimming removed 7 bases at V and 5 bases at J, with 23 bases between. Germline V gene sequence: CDR1 SQVTM, CDR2 ANQGSEA. The CDR3 loop is CSARGPRRSRETQYF. For the CDR3, the DNA is TGCAGCGCACGGGGCCCGAGGCGGAGTCGGGAGACCCAGTACTTC. Looking up the rest from reference TRBV29-1 and TRBJ2-5 gives the full variable domain: SAVISQKPSRDICQRGTSLTIQCQVDSQVTMMFWYRQQPGQSLTLIATANQGSEATYESGFVIDKFPISRPNLTFSTLTVSNMSPEDSSIYLCSARGPRRSRETQYFGPGTRLLVL.

The chain is built from TRBV28 and TRBJ2-7; 10 bases match TRBD1. The CDR3 contains 18 residues. Per the germline V gene, CDR1 is MDHEN and CDR2 is SYDVKM. V shed 7 bases and J 4 bases; nucleotides not matched to a gene: 19. CDR3: CASTPWGRATGGRYEQYF. The CDR3 region has the DNA TGTGCCAGCACCCCATGGGGGCGTGCGACAGGGGGCAGGTACGAGCAGTACTTC.